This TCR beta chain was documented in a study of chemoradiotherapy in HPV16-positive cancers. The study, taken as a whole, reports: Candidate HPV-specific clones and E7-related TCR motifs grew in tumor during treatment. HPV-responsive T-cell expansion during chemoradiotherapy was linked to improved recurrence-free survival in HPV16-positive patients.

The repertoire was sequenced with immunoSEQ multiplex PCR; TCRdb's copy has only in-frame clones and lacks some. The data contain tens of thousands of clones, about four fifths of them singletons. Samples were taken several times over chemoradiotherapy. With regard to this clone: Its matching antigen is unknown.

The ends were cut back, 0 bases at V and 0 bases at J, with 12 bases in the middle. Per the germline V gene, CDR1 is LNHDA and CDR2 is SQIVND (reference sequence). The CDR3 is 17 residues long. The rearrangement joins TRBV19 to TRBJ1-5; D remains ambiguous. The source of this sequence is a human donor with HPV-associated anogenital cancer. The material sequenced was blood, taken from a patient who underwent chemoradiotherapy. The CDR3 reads CASSIDQGTVSNQPQHF. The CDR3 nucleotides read TGTGCCAGTAGTATAGATCAAGGAACGGTTAGCAATCAGCCCCAGCATTTT.